This TCR beta chain emerged from a study of shared clonotypes between healthy human individuals. Study as a whole: Donors had three CD4 naive, three CD4 memory, two CD8 naive and one CD8 memory plate apiece.

Partitioning of CD4+ cells yielded a CD45RA+ naive subset and a CD45RA-negative memory subset. The table came from immunoSEQ multiplex PCR; TCRdb's copy has only in-frame clones and leaves some out. The repertoire holds roughly 1.5 million clones, 95% to 99% seen once, with 0.4% to 0.55% in the top ten. The sequence derives from a man aged 25-45 years in good health. The sequencing input was naive CD4+ T cells sorted from blood. As for subset: CD45RA+ positively selected.

The CDR3, as DNA: TGCGCCAGCAGATCTACTCCTAGCGGTCGGACAGATACGCAGTATTTT. Residues: CASRSTPSGRTDTQYF. The chain employs TRBV10-2 and TRBJ2-3; 7 bases match TRBD2. CDR1 WSHSY and CDR2 SAAADI come from the germline V gene. Trimming removed 6 bases from V and 3 bases from J; junction bases left unmatched: 12. The CDR3 runs to 16 residues.